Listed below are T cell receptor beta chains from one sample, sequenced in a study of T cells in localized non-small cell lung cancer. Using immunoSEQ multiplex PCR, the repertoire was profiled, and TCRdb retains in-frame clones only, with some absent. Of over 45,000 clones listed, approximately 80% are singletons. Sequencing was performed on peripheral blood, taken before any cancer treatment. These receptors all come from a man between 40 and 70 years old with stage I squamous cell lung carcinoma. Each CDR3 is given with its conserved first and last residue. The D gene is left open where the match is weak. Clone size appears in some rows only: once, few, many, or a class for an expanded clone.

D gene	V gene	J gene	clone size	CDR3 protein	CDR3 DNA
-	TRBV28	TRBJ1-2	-	CASTFSGRNYGYTF	TGTGCCAGCACCTTCTCCGGGAGGAACTATGGCTACACCTTC
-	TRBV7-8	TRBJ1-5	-	CASSPRRDFSPQPQHF	TGTGCCAGCAGCCCCCGTCGGGACTTCTCGCCCCAGCCCCAGCATTTT
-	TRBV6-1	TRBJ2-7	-	CASSSGLPTYEQYF	TGTGCCAGCAGCTCGGGACTTCCAACCTACGAGCAGTACTTC
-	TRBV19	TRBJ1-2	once	CASSKQETGGYTF	TGTGCCAGTAGTAAACAGGAGACGGGCGGCTACACCTTC
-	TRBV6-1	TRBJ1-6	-	CASSERSTHGNSPLHF	TGTGCCAGCAGTGAAAGATCTACACATGGGAATTCACCCCTCCACTTT
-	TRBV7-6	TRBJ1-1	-	CASSPSGGLNTEAFF	TGTGCCAGCAGCCCCTCGGGGGGGTTGAACACTGAAGCTTTCTTT
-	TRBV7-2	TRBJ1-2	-	CASSPSQGDYGYTF	TGTGCCAGCAGCCCCTCACAGGGTGACTATGGCTACACCTTC
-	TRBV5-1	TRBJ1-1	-	CASSQDRNTEAFF	TGCGCCAGCAGCCAAGACAGGAACACTGAAGCTTTCTTT
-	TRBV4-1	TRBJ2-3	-	CASSQMGLASTDTQYF	TGCGCCAGCAGCCAAATGGGGCTAGCTAGCACAGATACGCAGTATTTT
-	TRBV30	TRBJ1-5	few	CAWSENSNQPQHF	TGTGCCTGGTCGGAGAATAGCAATCAGCCCCAGCATTTT
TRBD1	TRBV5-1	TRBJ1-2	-	CASSFSDRARAEDGYTF	TGCGCCAGCAGCTTCTCGGACAGGGCTCGGGCGGAGGATGGCTACACCTTC
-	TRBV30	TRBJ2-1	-	CAFNKGGTREQFF	TGTGCCTTCAACAAGGGGGGGACGAGGGAGCAGTTCTTC
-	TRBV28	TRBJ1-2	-	CASSSPGGENYGYTF	TGTGCCAGCAGTTCGCCCGGGGGCGAGAACTATGGCTACACCTTC
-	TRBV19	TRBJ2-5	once	CASSPQGLGTQYF	TGTGCCAGTAGCCCCCAGGGGTTAGGGACCCAGTACTTC
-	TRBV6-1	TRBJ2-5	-	CASRFGGGLATTQYF	TGTGCCAGCAGGTTTGGCGGCGGCCTCGCAACCACCCAGTACTTC
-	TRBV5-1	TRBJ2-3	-	CASSLDVSTDTQYF	TGCGCCAGCAGCTTGGATGTAAGCACAGATACGCAGTATTTT
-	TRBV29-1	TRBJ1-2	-	CSVESYGYTF	TGCAGCGTTGAATCCTATGGCTACACCTTC
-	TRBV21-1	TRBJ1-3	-	CASSKAVQGKLSGNTIYF	TGTGCCAGCAGCAAAGCAGTACAGGGAAAACTCTCTGGAAACACCATATATTTT
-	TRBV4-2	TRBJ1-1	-	CASSQVGANTEAFF	TGTGCCAGCAGCCAAGTAGGAGCGAACACTGAAGCTTTCTTT
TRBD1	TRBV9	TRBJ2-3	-	CASRSGQGSTDTQYF	TGTGCCAGCAGATCCGGACAGGGGAGCACAGATACGCAGTATTTT
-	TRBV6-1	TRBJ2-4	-	CASTPDGTPKNIQYF	TGTGCCAGCACTCCTGACGGGACCCCCAAAAACATTCAGTACTTC
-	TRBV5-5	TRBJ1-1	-	CASSRQVPLPTEAFF	TGTGCCAGCAGCCGACAGGTGCCCCTTCCCACTGAAGCTTTCTTT
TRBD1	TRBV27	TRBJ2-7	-	CASSLPGQHTYEQYF	TGTGCCAGCAGTTTACCGGGACAGCATACCTACGAGCAGTACTTC
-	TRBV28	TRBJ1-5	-	CAIKAPGGYSNQPQHF	TGTGCCATCAAGGCCCCGGGAGGTTATAGCAATCAGCCCCAGCATTTT
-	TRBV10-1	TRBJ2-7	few	CATLYEQYF	TGCGCCACCCTATACGAGCAGTACTTC
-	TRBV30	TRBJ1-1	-	CAWSVGANVGTEAFF	TGTGCCTGGAGTGTAGGGGCCAACGTCGGCACTGAAGCTTTCTTT
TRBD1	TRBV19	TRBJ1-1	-	CASIATGGQVAFF	TGTGCCAGTATAGCGACAGGGGGCCAAGTTGCTTTCTTT
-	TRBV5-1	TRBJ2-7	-	CASSFRDTYEQYF	TGCGCCAGCAGCTTCCGGGACACCTACGAGCAGTACTTC
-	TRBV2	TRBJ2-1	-	CAIPTRLDSYNEQFF	TGTGCCATACCGACTCGTCTCGACTCCTACAATGAGCAGTTCTTC
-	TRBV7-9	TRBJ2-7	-	CASSSEQDRYEQYF	TGTGCCAGCAGCTCCGAACAGGACCGCTACGAGCAGTACTTC
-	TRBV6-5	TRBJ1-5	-	CASTPGVNQPQHF	TGTGCCAGTACCCCAGGGGTTAATCAGCCCCAGCATTTT
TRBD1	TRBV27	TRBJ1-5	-	CASRQDRGTGQPQHF	TGTGCCAGCAGACAAGACAGGGGAACGGGTCAGCCCCAGCATTTT
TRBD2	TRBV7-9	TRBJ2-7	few	CASSPSGRGVNEQYF	TGTGCCAGCAGCCCCTCGGGGCGGGGGGTAAACGAGCAGTACTTC
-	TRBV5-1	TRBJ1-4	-	CASPRGGGQTTNEKLFF	TGCGCCAGCCCCCGGGGTGGGGGGCAGACAACTAATGAAAAACTGTTTTTT
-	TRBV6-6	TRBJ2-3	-	CASRYTDTQYF	TGTGCCAGCAGGTACACAGATACGCAGTATTTT
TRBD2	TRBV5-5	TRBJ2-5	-	CASSHPERLAGVETQYF	TGTGCCAGCAGCCATCCGGAAAGACTAGCGGGGGTAGAGACCCAGTACTTC
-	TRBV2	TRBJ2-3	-	CASSEWQRTDTQYF	TGTGCCAGCAGTGAATGGCAGCGCACAGATACGCAGTATTTT